What follows is one T cell receptor (beta chain) and its context. What it recognizes is unknown. With V trimmed by 2 bases and J by 0 bases, 4 bases remained unmatched. CDR1 is KGHSH and CDR2 is LQKENI in the germline V gene. The CDR3 totals 15 residues. This record comes from a study of cytomegalovirus exposure and HLA in healthy donors. Study results and caveats: Altogether, some 170 TCR beta chains were recorded as cytomegalovirus-associated. Analysis performed later found roughly 17,000 TCR beta sequences associated with HLA alleles at 0.05 false discovery rate. One variant, a missense change in DCLRE1C, was linked in a later analysis to TCR beta V- and J-gene trimming. In most subjects, TCR beta sequences reportedly gave accurate predictions of HLA-A and HLA-B alleles.

The PCR contained 60 Vbeta and 13 Jbeta primers. This table comes from immunoSEQ multiplex PCR, and its TCRdb copy is limited to in-frame clones, with some not included. The sample data list about 140,000 clones. This receptor was obtained from a man aged 40-55 years in good health and CMV-seronegative. The V gene is TRBV18, the J gene TRBJ2-7; 7 nucleotides match TRBD1. What was sequenced was PBMCs. DNA for the CDR3: TGTGCCAGCTCACCATATAGGGACAGCTCCTACGAGCAGTACTTC. Amino acid sequence: CASSPYRDSSYEQYF.